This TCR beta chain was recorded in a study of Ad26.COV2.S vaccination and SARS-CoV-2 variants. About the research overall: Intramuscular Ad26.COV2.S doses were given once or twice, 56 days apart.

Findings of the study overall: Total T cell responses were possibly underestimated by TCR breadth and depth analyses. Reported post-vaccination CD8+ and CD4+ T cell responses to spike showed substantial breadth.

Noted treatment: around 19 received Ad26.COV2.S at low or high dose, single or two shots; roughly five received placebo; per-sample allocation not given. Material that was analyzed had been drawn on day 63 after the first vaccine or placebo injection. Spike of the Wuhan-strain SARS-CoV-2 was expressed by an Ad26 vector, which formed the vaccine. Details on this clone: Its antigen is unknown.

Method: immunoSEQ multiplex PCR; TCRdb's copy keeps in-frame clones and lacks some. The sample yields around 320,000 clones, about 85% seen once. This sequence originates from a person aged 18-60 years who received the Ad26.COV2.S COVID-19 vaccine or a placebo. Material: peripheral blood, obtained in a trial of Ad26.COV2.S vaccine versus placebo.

CDR3 nucleotides: TGTGCCAGCAGCGATTCTGGGGCACATAATTCACCCCTCCACTTT. This encodes CASSDSGAHNSPLHF. The V gene is TRBV9, the J gene TRBJ1-6; D is possibly TRBD1 (5 bases). Germline V lookup: CDR1 SGDLS, CDR2 YYNGEE. Trimming cost V 3 bases and J 5 bases, with 12 bases left between them. The CDR3 length is 15 residues.